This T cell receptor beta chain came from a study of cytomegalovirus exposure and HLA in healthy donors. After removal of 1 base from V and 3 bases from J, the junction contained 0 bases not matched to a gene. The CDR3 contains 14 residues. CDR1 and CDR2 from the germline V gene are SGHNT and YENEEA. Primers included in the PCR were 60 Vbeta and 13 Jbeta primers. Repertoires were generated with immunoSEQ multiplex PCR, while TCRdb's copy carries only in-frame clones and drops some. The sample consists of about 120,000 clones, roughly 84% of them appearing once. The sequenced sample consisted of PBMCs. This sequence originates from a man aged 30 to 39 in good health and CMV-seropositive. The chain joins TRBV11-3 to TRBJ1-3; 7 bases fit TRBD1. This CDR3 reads CASSLGQGGNTIYF. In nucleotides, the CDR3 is TGTGCCAGCAGCTTAGGACAGGGTGGAAACACCATATATTTT.